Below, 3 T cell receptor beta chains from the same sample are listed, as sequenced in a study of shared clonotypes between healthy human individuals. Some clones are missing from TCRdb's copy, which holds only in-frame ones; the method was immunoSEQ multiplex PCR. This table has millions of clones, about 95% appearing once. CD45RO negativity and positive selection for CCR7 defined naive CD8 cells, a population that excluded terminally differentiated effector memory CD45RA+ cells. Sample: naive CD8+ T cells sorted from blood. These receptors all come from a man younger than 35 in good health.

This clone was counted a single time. CDR3 sequence: CASSFTSGGSYNEQFF. The CDR3 DNA sequence: TGTGCCAGCAGTTTTACTAGCGGGGGCTCATACAATGAGCAGTTCTTC. The chain carries TRBV11-2 and TRBJ2-1; 11 bases fit TRBD2. CDR1 is SGHAT and CDR2 is FQNNGV in the germline V gene. J lost 4 bases, V lost 6 bases, and 8 bases had no gene match. The CDR3 totals 16 residues. The full variable domain, in which reference TRBV11-2 and TRBJ2-1 provide the parts outside the CDR3, is EAGVAQSPRYKIIEKRQSVAFWCNPISGHATLYWYQQILGQGPKLLIQFQNNGVVDDSQLPKDRFSAERLKGVDSTLKIQPAKLEDSAVYLCASSFTSGGSYNEQFFGPGTRLTVL.

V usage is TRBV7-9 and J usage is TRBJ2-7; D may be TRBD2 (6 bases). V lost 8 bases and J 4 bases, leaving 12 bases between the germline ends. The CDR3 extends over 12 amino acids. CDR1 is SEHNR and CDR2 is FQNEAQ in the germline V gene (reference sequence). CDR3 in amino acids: CASEGGTYEQYF. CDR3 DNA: TGTGCCAGCGAGGGAGGTACATACGAGCAGTACTTC.

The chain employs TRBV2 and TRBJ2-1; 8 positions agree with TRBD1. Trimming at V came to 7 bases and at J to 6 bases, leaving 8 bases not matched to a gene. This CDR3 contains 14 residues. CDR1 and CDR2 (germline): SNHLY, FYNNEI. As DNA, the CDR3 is TGTGCCAGCATTGCCGGGACAGGAAGCAATGAGCAGTTCTTC. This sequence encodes CASIAGTGSNEQFF.